These 12 T cell receptor beta chains came from one sample sequenced in a study of blood T cell repertoires in COVID-19. Libraries were prepared by immunoSEQ multiplex PCR; TCRdb keeps only in-frame clonotypes and omits some of them. The table includes under 170,000 clones, 80% to 90% detected once. Sequencing used peripheral blood. The receptors were gathered from a man aged 65-85 years with acute or convalescent COVID-19.

This clone came up a few times. This chain links TRBV6-1 with TRBJ1-2; the D gene is possibly TRBD1 (6 bases). Between the trimmed V and J ends, which lost 1 base and 4 bases, there was a span of 10 bases. Germline V gene lookup returns CDR1 MNHNS and CDR2 SASEGT. This CDR3 region has 14 residues. The CDR3 here is CASSEGGRGYGYTF. The CDR3 DNA reads TGTGCCAGCAGTGAAGGGGGGCGTGGCTATGGCTACACCTTC.

This clone was detected once. The chain recombines TRBV3-1 (or the pseudogene TRBV3-2) with TRBJ2-7; a weak D match, TRBD2 (6 bases). The CDR3 has 12 amino acids. The germline V gene has CDR1 LGHDT and CDR2 YNNKEL (reference sequence). V lost 4 bases and J 3 bases, leaving 7 bases between the germline ends. The CDR3 sequence is CASSRGDYEQYF. The CDR3 bases are TGTGCCAGCAGCCGGGGGGACTACGAGCAGTACTTC.

J is TRBJ2-7 and V is TRBV2, with 12 bases matching TRBD2. The CDR3 contains 15 residues. The J segment lost 3 bases and the V segment lost 2 bases, leaving 2 bases of the junction unmatched. The germline gives CDR1 SNHLY, CDR2 FYNNEI. CDR3 region: CASSEPTSGSYEQYF. The CDR3, as DNA: TGTGCCAGCAGTGAACCGACTAGCGGGAGCTACGAGCAGTACTTC.

This clone was picked up one time. The chain has TRBV19 and TRBJ2-2; 11 bases map to TRBD2. The CDR3 has 19 amino acids. Germline trimming cut 0 bases from V and 2 bases from J; bases unmatched to any gene: 8. In germline, CDR1 is LNHDA, CDR2 SQIVND (reference sequence). In DNA, the CDR3 is TGTGCCAGTAGTATAGATGTTAGCGGGAGGGCCTTAAACACCGGGGAGCTGTTTTTT. It translates to CASSIDVSGRALNTGELFF.

V and J are TRBV2 and TRBJ2-5; TRBD1 agrees at 7 bases. With V trimmed by 6 bases and J by 0 bases, 10 bases remained unmatched. CDR3 length: 16 residues. CDR1 and CDR2 from the germline V gene are SNHLY and FYNNEI. The CDR3 loop is CASSAKGQRYQETQYF. The CDR3 DNA is TGTGCCAGCAGCGCCAAGGGACAGAGGTACCAAGAGACCCAGTACTTC.

This chain connects TRBV11-1 to TRBJ1-1, with D perhaps TRBD1 (5 bases). CDR1 and CDR2 from the germline V gene are SGHAT and FQDESV (reference sequence). This CDR3 has 16 amino acids. V lost 6 bases, J lost 2 bases, and 19 bases lay in between. The CDR3 bases are TGTGCCAGCAGAAAAGCAGGGAGGAGAGGAAACACTGAAGCTTTCTTT. This encodes CASRKAGRRGNTEAFF.

CDR3 bases: TGTGCCAGCAGCCAAGACCAAGGACAGGTAGTAGATACGCAGTATTTT. Translation gives CASSQDQGQVVDTQYF. The gene calls are TRBV3-1 (or the pseudogene TRBV3-2) and TRBJ2-3; TRBD1 matches at 7 bases. The CDR3 runs 16 residues. CDR1 LGHDT and CDR2 YNNKEL come from the germline V gene (reference sequence). V gave up 0 bases and J gave up 5 bases; unmatched junction bases: 8.

The chain carries TRBV7-2 and TRBJ2-7; 12 bases are shared with TRBD2. The CDR3 is 16 amino acids. V shed 2 bases and J 5 bases; nucleotides not matched to a gene: 7. Germline V CDR1 and CDR2: SGHTA, FQGNSA. CDR3: CASSLLAGGPFHEQYF. The CDR3 DNA reads TGTGCCAGCAGCTTACTAGCGGGAGGGCCGTTCCACGAGCAGTACTTC.

V and J are TRBV7-2 and TRBJ2-5; D might be TRBD2 (6 bases). This CDR3 comprises 15 residues. Looked up from germline, CDR1 is SGHTA and CDR2 is FQGNSA. The ends were cut back, 5 bases at V and 4 bases at J, with 17 bases in the middle. The CDR3 region is CASSPYTGTPETQYF. CDR3 nucleotides: TGTGCCAGCAGCCCCTATACCGGGACTCCAGAGACCCAGTACTTC.

The rearrangement joins TRBV6-5 to TRBJ2-5, with a weak D call TRBD2 (6 bases). Germline V gene lookup returns CDR1 MNHEY and CDR2 SVGAGI. The CDR3 has 13 amino acids. V was cut by 7 bases and J by 2 bases, with 11 bases left in between. As DNA, the CDR3 is TGTGCCAGCACGCGGGACGGACAAGAGACCCAGTACTTC. Translating gives CASTRDGQETQYF.

The V and J genes are TRBV29-1 and TRBJ1-2; possible D gene TRBD1, 5 bases. The germline V gene has CDR1 SQVTM and CDR2 ANQGSEA. The CDR3 length is 12 residues. V was shortened by 6 bases and J by 0 bases, with 8 bases between the two germline ends. The CDR3 protein is CSVQEANYGYTF. The CDR3 region has the DNA TGCAGCGTACAGGAAGCTAACTATGGCTACACCTTC.

The rearrangement joins TRBV7-3 to TRBJ1-1; D call uncertain. Germline CDR1 reads SGHTA; CDR2 reads FQGTGA. The V gene lost 0 bases and the J gene lost 1 base, with 6 bases spanning the gap. This CDR3 region has 14 residues. DNA of the CDR3: TGTGCCAGCAGCTTAACTGCGGGGAACACTGAAGCTTTCTTT. Its protein product is CASSLTAGNTEAFF.